This TCR beta chain was profiled in a study of monozygotic twins with inflammatory bowel disease. TCRdb reprocessed the 5' RACE reads and reports one entry per CDR3 protein, with no DNA. Listed are fewer than 150,000 distinct CDR3 sequences; about 2.6% falls within the top ten. Someone took an approximately 2.6 ml blood sample from each of the donors. Findings and limits, study-wide: Differing T cell subtypes remained indistinguishable.

Germline V gene data show CDR1 as LGHNA and CDR2 as YSLEER. This CDR3 is built from 13 residues. On this clonotype itself: Its antigen remains unidentified.

The sequencing sample was made of blood. The origin of this receptor is a human donor with ulcerative colitis or Crohn's disease, or a healthy co-twin of an affected twin (not recorded which). This rearrangement joins TRBV4-3 to TRBJ2-3; TCRdb's D gene call, TRBD1, goes unchecked for lack of DNA. CDR3 region: CASGGGAGDTQYF.